A selection of T cell receptor beta chains follows, all from one sample in a study of a mutant IDH1 vaccine in newly diagnosed glioma. Profiled with immunoSEQ multiplex PCR; TCRdb holds only in-frame clones, not every one. The sample carries tens of thousands of clones, 80% to 85% recorded once. The sequenced sample was peripheral blood mononuclear cells (PBMCs), obtained from a glioma patient treated with radiotherapy, temozolomide or both. The receptors derive from a man aged 45-65 years with glioma. Some clones in this sample may be carry-over from other donors' samples. Each CDR3 is given with its conserved first and last residue. Each record gives: CDR3 protein, CDR3 DNA, J gene, V gene, D gene, clone size. The D gene is left open where the match is weak. Clone size appears in some rows only: once, few, many, or a class for an expanded clone.

cdr3_aa: CASSPLTVMNTEAFF; cdr3_nt: TGTGCCAGCAGCCCCCTGACGGTCATGAACACTGAAGCTTTCTTT; j_call: TRBJ1-1; v_call: TRBV11-2; d_call: -; clone_size: -
cdr3_aa: CATSRDPGGRNYGYTF; cdr3_nt: TGTGCCACCAGCAGAGATCCCGGGGGCAGAAACTATGGCTACACCTTC; j_call: TRBJ1-2; v_call: TRBV15; d_call: -; clone_size: -
cdr3_aa: CASSLLRGAYGYTF; cdr3_nt: TGTGCCAGCAGCTTATTGCGGGGGGCCTATGGCTACACCTTC; j_call: TRBJ1-2; v_call: TRBV7-8; d_call: -; clone_size: -
cdr3_aa: CASSSDRGTEAFF; cdr3_nt: TGTGCCAGCTCATCTGACAGGGGCACTGAAGCTTTCTTT; j_call: TRBJ1-1; v_call: TRBV18; d_call: TRBD1; clone_size: -
cdr3_aa: CASSLSGLNEKLFF; cdr3_nt: TGTGCCAGCAGCTTATCAGGTCTTAATGAAAAACTGTTTTTT; j_call: TRBJ1-4; v_call: TRBV13; d_call: -; clone_size: -
cdr3_aa: CASSTGTGANTGELFF; cdr3_nt: TGCGCCAGCAGCACCGGGACAGGGGCGAACACCGGGGAGCTGTTTTTT; j_call: TRBJ2-2; v_call: TRBV5-1; d_call: TRBD1; clone_size: -
cdr3_aa: CASSLGPYDEKLFF; cdr3_nt: TGTGCCAGCAGCTTAGGCCCGTATGATGAAAAACTGTTTTTT; j_call: TRBJ1-4; v_call: TRBV7-8; d_call: -; clone_size: few
cdr3_aa: CASSEESKQPQHF; cdr3_nt: TGTGCCAGCAGTGAAGAGAGCAAGCAGCCCCAGCATTTT; j_call: TRBJ1-5; v_call: TRBV2; d_call: -; clone_size: -
cdr3_aa: CAISREGTAFF; cdr3_nt: TGTGCCATCAGTAGGGAGGGGACTGCTTTCTTT; j_call: TRBJ1-1; v_call: TRBV10-3; d_call: -; clone_size: -
cdr3_aa: CASRTVGEAFF; cdr3_nt: TGTGCCAGCAGAACCGTTGGTGAAGCTTTCTTT; j_call: TRBJ1-1; v_call: TRBV6-5; d_call: -; clone_size: -
cdr3_aa: CASSPTGGTNTGQYF; cdr3_nt: TGTGCCAGCAGCCCGACGGGTGGGACTAATACGGGGCAGTACTTC; j_call: TRBJ2-7; v_call: TRBV9; d_call: TRBD2; clone_size: -
cdr3_aa: CASGQGNEQFF; cdr3_nt: TGTGCCAGCGGACAGGGCAATGAGCAGTTCTTC; j_call: TRBJ2-1; v_call: TRBV6-6; d_call: TRBD1; clone_size: few
cdr3_aa: CASSLEGKTEAFF; cdr3_nt: TGTGCCAGCAGCTTGGAGGGGAAAACTGAAGCTTTCTTT; j_call: TRBJ1-1; v_call: TRBV5-4; d_call: -; clone_size: -
cdr3_aa: CASSQIGQGFGAFF; cdr3_nt: TGCGCCAGCAGCCAAATAGGACAGGGATTCGGAGCTTTCTTT; j_call: TRBJ1-1; v_call: TRBV4-1; d_call: TRBD1; clone_size: -
cdr3_aa: CASSAKGPFFGPDTQYF; cdr3_nt: TGTGCCAGCAGCGCCAAGGGACCATTTTTTGGCCCAGATACGCAGTATTTT; j_call: TRBJ2-3; v_call: TRBV9; d_call: -; clone_size: -
cdr3_aa: CASSLTEGNQPQHF; cdr3_nt: TGTGCCAGCAGCCTGACAGAGGGGAATCAGCCCCAGCATTTT; j_call: TRBJ1-5; v_call: TRBV11-2; d_call: -; clone_size: few
cdr3_aa: CASSIDRSEAFF; cdr3_nt: TGTGCCAGTAGTATAGATCGGAGTGAAGCTTTCTTT; j_call: TRBJ1-1; v_call: TRBV19; d_call: -; clone_size: -
cdr3_aa: CASSLGSGWNEQFF; cdr3_nt: TGTGCCAGCAGCTTGGGGTCAGGGTGGAATGAGCAGTTCTTC; j_call: TRBJ2-1; v_call: TRBV5-8; d_call: -; clone_size: -
cdr3_aa: CASRGTGGTEAFF; cdr3_nt: TGTGCCAGCAGAGGGACAGGGGGCACTGAAGCTTTCTTT; j_call: TRBJ1-1; v_call: TRBV2; d_call: TRBD1; clone_size: few
cdr3_aa: CASSDRTGVGETQYF; cdr3_nt: TGTGCCAGCAGTGACAGGACAGGGGTGGGAGAGACCCAGTACTTC; j_call: TRBJ2-5; v_call: TRBV25-1; d_call: TRBD1; clone_size: -
cdr3_aa: CASSWYGEGQPQHF; cdr3_nt: TGTGCCAGCAGCTGGTACGGGGAAGGTCAGCCCCAGCATTTT; j_call: TRBJ1-5; v_call: TRBV5-4; d_call: -; clone_size: -
cdr3_aa: CAWREGTHPPTLF; cdr3_nt: TGTGCCTGGAGAGAGGGGACCCATCCCCCCACACTCTTC; j_call: TRBJ1-2; v_call: TRBV30; d_call: -; clone_size: -
cdr3_aa: CASSQDRDSPLHF; cdr3_nt: TGCGCCAGCAGCCAAGACAGGGATTCACCCCTCCACTTT; j_call: TRBJ1-6; v_call: TRBV4-3; d_call: -; clone_size: -
cdr3_aa: CAWSGLPPSKLFF; cdr3_nt: TGTGCCTGGAGTGGACTACCCCCCTCGAAACTGTTTTTT; j_call: TRBJ1-4; v_call: TRBV30; d_call: -; clone_size: -
cdr3_aa: CASRRNEANYGYTF; cdr3_nt: TGTGCCAGCCGGAGAAACGAAGCTAACTATGGCTACACCTTC; j_call: TRBJ1-2; v_call: TRBV6-5; d_call: -; clone_size: -
cdr3_aa: CASSPPGVRGLEAFF; cdr3_nt: TGTGCCAGCTCACCACCGGGTGTGAGGGGGCTCGAAGCTTTCTTT; j_call: TRBJ1-1; v_call: TRBV18; d_call: TRBD1; clone_size: once
cdr3_aa: CASSYSRDRESGYTF; cdr3_nt: TGTGCCAGCAGTTACTCGAGAGACAGGGAAAGTGGCTACACCTTC; j_call: TRBJ1-2; v_call: TRBV6-5; d_call: TRBD1; clone_size: -
cdr3_aa: CASSEPGLGLSGELFF; cdr3_nt: TGTGCCAGCAGCGAACCGGGACTAGGTCTCTCCGGGGAGCTGTTTTTT; j_call: TRBJ2-2; v_call: TRBV9; d_call: TRBD2; clone_size: -
cdr3_aa: CASSAGRQDYGYTF; cdr3_nt: TGTGCCAGCAGCGCCGGGCGACAGGACTATGGCTACACCTTC; j_call: TRBJ1-2; v_call: TRBV9; d_call: -; clone_size: -